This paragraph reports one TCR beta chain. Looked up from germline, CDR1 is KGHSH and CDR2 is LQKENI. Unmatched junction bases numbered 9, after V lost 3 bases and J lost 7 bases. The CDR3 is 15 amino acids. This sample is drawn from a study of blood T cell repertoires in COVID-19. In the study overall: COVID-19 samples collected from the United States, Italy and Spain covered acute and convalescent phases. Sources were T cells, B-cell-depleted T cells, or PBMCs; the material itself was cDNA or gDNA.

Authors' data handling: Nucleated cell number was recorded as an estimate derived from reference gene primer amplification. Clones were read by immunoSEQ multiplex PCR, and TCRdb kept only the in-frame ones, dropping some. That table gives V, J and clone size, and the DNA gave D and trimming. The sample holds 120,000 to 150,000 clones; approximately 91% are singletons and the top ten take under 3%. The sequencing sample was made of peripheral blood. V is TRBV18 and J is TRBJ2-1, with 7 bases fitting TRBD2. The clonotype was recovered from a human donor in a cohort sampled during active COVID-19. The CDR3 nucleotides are TGTGCCAGCTCACCCGACGGACTAGTGGCGAATGAGCAGTTCTTC. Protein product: CASSPDGLVANEQFF.